The 20 T cell receptor beta chains presented below share a single source sample, sequenced in a study of identical twins (dated by TCRdb to the mid-2010s). The library was prepared using 5' RACE. The reads were generated on an Illumina HiSeq 2000. TCRdb reprocessing: public reads trimmed at Q25 with fastp, clones called with MiXCR, in-frame beta chains kept. CDR3 protein duplicates are merged, each entry listing the most common genes and DNA. The sample records about 220,000 distinct CDR3 sequences, 6.5% of which are singletons. Clones ranked in the top ten supply roughly 15% of the sample. This same sample was also taken into another study, of T cells expressing NK-cell markers.

Sample: CD8+ T cells sorted from blood. These receptors were collected from a woman aged 18 to 35 in good health.

This clonotype was detected ten times or more. The chain uses TRBV6-5 and TRBJ2-7, with 11 nucleotides matching TRBD2. The CDR3 totals 14 residues. The germline V gene encodes CDR1 MNHEY and CDR2 SVGAGI. The trim removed 2 bases at V and 6 bases at J, leaving 3 bases unmatched. The CDR3 is CASSYGTSGAEQYF. The CDR3, as DNA: TGTGCCAGCAGTTACGGGACTAGCGGCGCCGAGCAGTACTTC.

This clonotype was picked up many times. The J gene is TRBJ2-2, the V gene TRBV20-1, with D perhaps TRBD2 (6 bases). Germline values: CDR1 DFQATT, CDR2 SNEGSKA (reference sequence). Trimming left V 0 bases short and J 0 bases short, with 11 bases between. The CDR3 totals 16 residues. The CDR3 region has the DNA TGCAGTGCTAGAGATCTAGCGAAGACGAACACCGGGGAGCTGTTTTTT. Translating gives CSARDLAKTNTGELFF.

This clonotype was recorded at least ten times. V usage is TRBV7-9 and J usage is TRBJ2-7; a possible D gene is TRBD1 (6 bases). Per germline, CDR1 SEHNR and CDR2 FQNEAQ (reference sequence). The CDR3 is 14 amino acids. Trimming left V 4 bases short and J 3 bases short, with 13 bases between. This CDR3 reads CASSSNRESYEQYF. The CDR3 DNA reads as TGTGCCAGCAGCTCGAACAGGGAAAGCTACGAGCAGTACTTC.

This clonotype occurred once. This chain uses TRBV29-1 with TRBJ2-7; perhaps TRBD2 as D (6 bases). V lost 3 bases to trimming and J lost 6 bases, with 9 bases between them. The CDR3 spans 11 residues. In germline, CDR1 is SQVTM, CDR2 ANQGSEA. CDR3 in DNA: TGCAGCGTTGAGGGGGACTCCGAGCAGTACTTC. This codes for CSVEGDSEQYF.

In this sample, this clonotype turned up a few times. The chain uses TRBV12-3 or TRBV12-4 and TRBJ2-7; TRBD1 aligns across 7 bases. V shed 6 bases, J shed 3 bases, and the junction held 8 bases outside the gene matches. The CDR3 extends over 14 amino acids. Here the CDR3 reads CASSVTGKGYEQYF. Written as DNA, the CDR3 is TGTGCCAGCAGCGTGACAGGGAAGGGCTACGAGCAGTACTTC.

This clonotype was counted a few times. The chain couples TRBV11-1 to TRBJ1-3; no clear D gene. Germline V CDR1 and CDR2: SGHAT, FQDESV (reference sequence). The germline V and J ends were trimmed by 2 bases and 0 bases, with 17 bases remaining between them. The CDR3 runs to 18 residues. The chain's CDR3 is CASSLYRGPENSGNTIYF. DNA for the CDR3: TGTGCCAGCAGCTTATACCGGGGTCCCGAAAACTCTGGAAACACCATATATTTT. Full variable domain (rest looked up from reference TRBV11-1 and TRBJ1-3): EAEVAQSPRYKITEKSQAVAFWCDPISGHATLYWYRQILGQGPELLVQFQDESVVDDSQLPKDRFSAERLKGVDSTLKIQPAELGDSAMYLCASSLYRGPENSGNTIYFGEGSWLTVV.

This clonotype was observed at least ten times. V is TRBV13 and J is TRBJ1-1, with D unresolved. Trimming removed 0 bases at V and 5 bases at J, with 10 bases between. Germline CDR1 and CDR2: PRHDT and FYEKMQ (reference sequence). This CDR3 has 14 residues. DNA for the CDR3: TGTGCCAGCAGCTTAGGGCCGGCGAATACTGAAGCTTTCTTT. Translation gives CASSLGPANTEAFF.

This clonotype has a count of ten or more. The chain uses TRBV7-9 and TRBJ2-5, with unresolved D. The CDR3 extends over 12 amino acids. V lost 2 bases to trimming and J lost 3 bases, with 4 bases between them. CDR1 and CDR2 from the germline V gene are SEHNR and FQNEAQ (reference sequence). The CDR3 here is CASSLREETQYF. CDR3 DNA: TGTGCCAGCAGCTTAAGAGAAGAGACCCAGTACTTC.

This clonotype has at least ten counts. J is TRBJ2-7 and V is TRBV7-6; no firm D call. The CDR3 contains 12 residues. CDR1 is SGHVS and CDR2 is FNYEAQ in the germline V gene. The ends were cut back, 2 bases at V and 6 bases at J, with 8 bases in the middle. The CDR3 sequence: CASSLMSTEQYF. The DNA of the CDR3 is TGTGCCAGCAGCTTAATGAGCACCGAGCAGTACTTC. The full variable domain, completed using reference TRBV7-6 and TRBJ2-7, is GAGVSQSPRYKVTKRGQDVALRCDPISGHVSLYWYRQALGQGPEFLTYFNYEAQQDKSGLPNDRFSAERPEGSISTLTIQRTEQRDSAMYRCASSLMSTEQYFGPGTRLTVT.

This clonotype was seen only a few times. The chain carries TRBV18 and TRBJ2-7; 9 nucleotides align to TRBD2. Unmatched junction bases numbered 18, after V lost 0 bases and J lost 0 bases. CDR1 KGHSH and CDR2 LQKENI come from the germline V gene. This CDR3 is 21 amino acids long. CDR3: CASSPPNLLPSGIRHSYEQYF. In DNA form, the CDR3 reads TGTGCCAGCTCACCACCGAACCTACTACCTAGCGGGATAAGACACTCCTACGAGCAGTACTTC.

This clonotype turned up a few times. The rearrangement uses TRBV12-3 or TRBV12-4 and TRBJ2-4; TRBD1 is a possible D gene (5 bases). V lost 3 bases to trimming and J lost 8 bases, with 11 bases between them. The CDR3 runs to 13 residues. CDR3 DNA sequence: TGTGCCAGCAGTTTTATGCAGGGCCACATTCAGTACTTC. Residues: CASSFMQGHIQYF.

The chain's CDR3 is CASSLDGWTEAFF. The CDR3 DNA sequence: TGTGCCAGCAGTTTAGACGGGTGGACTGAAGCTTTCTTT. The chain uses TRBV27 and TRBJ1-1, with D hard to call. The CDR3 consists of 13 residues. V lost 2 bases and J lost 5, with 9 bases in between. Germline V gives CDR1 MNHEY, CDR2 SMNVEV (reference sequence).

Ten or more counts support this clonotype. This rearrangement joins TRBV29-1 to TRBJ2-5, with D uncertain. The CDR3 runs 15 residues. Trimming left V 0 bases short and J 2 bases short, with 13 bases between. From germline, CDR1 is SQVTM and CDR2 ANQGSEA. This CDR3 reads CSVEDLADAQETQYF. For the CDR3, the DNA is TGCAGCGTTGAAGATCTTGCGGACGCACAAGAGACCCAGTACTTC.

The J gene is TRBJ2-5, the V gene TRBV12-3 or TRBV12-4; 9 nucleotides agree with TRBD2. The CDR3 consists of 15 residues. Trimming took 5 bases from V and 8 from J; bases not matched to a gene: 12. DNA of the CDR3: TGTGCCAGCAGTCCGACTAGCGGCCCCGTGGATACCCAGTACTTC. Amino acids: CASSPTSGPVDTQYF.

This clonotype appeared many times. The V gene is TRBV6-2 or TRBV6-3, the J gene TRBJ1-6; possibly TRBD1 for D (5 bases). From germline, CDR1 is MNHEY and CDR2 SVGEGT. CDR3 length equals 14 residues. Deletions cut 2 bases from V and 9 bases from J, with 11 bases between. The CDR3 DNA follows: TGTGCCAGCAGTTACCAGGGAGGAAGTTCACCCCTCCACTTT. This gives the protein CASSYQGGSSPLHF.

In its sample, this clonotype was seen a few times. This sequence joins TRBV5-5 and TRBJ2-5; 9 bases align to TRBD1. The ends lost 4 bases at V and 7 bases at J; junction bases unmatched: 8. Germline values: CDR1 SGHKS, CDR2 YYEKEE (reference sequence). The CDR3 spans 14 residues. The CDR3 reads CASSIVQGAGTQYF. In DNA form, the CDR3 reads TGTGCCAGCAGCATAGTACAGGGGGCGGGGACCCAGTACTTC.

This CDR3 is CAVPENTGELFF. CDR3 nucleotide sequence: TGTGCCGTCCCCGAGAACACCGGGGAGCTGTTTTTT. V is TRBV7-2 and J is TRBJ2-2; the D is unclear. Trimming took 11 bases from V and 1 from J, leaving 8 bases between them. The germline CDR1 and CDR2 sequences are SGHTA and FQGNSA. The CDR3 sequence is 12 residues long. The whole variable domain, filled in from reference TRBV7-2 and TRBJ2-2, reads GAGVSQSPSNKVTEKGKDVELRCDPISGHTALYWYRQSLGQGLEFLIYFQGNSAPDKSGLPSDRFSAERTGGSVSTLTIQRTQQEDSAVYLCAVPENTGELFFGEGSRLTVL.

In its sample, this clonotype was seen a few times. The chain joins TRBV7-2 to TRBJ2-2; D remains ambiguous. Germline V gene data show CDR1 as SGHTA and CDR2 as FQGNSA. The CDR3 has 12 amino acids. V was shortened by 5 bases and J by 5 bases, with 6 bases between the two germline ends. CDR3 sequence (DNA): TGTGCCAGCAGCCACGGGACCGGGGAGCTGTTTTTT. Encoded protein: CASSHGTGELFF.

This clonotype was detected many times. The chain carries TRBV12-3 or TRBV12-4 and TRBJ2-1, with 7 bases that match TRBD2. Trimming took 4 bases from V and 10 from J; bases not matched to a gene: 7. This CDR3 is built from 13 residues. CDR3 nucleotide sequence: TGTGCCAGCAGTTCCCCGGGAGGCCACGAGCAGTTCTTC. This codes for CASSSPGGHEQFF.

In its sample, this clonotype was seen a few times. The CDR3 nucleotides are TGTGCCAGCAGCTGGCGCTCCTACAATGAGCAGTTCTTC. It translates to CASSWRSYNEQFF. The rearrangement joins TRBV11-2 to TRBJ2-1; D is unclear. The CDR3 runs to 13 residues. V lost 4 bases to trimming and J lost 0 bases, with 4 bases between them. Germline assignment: CDR1 SGHAT and CDR2 FQNNGV.